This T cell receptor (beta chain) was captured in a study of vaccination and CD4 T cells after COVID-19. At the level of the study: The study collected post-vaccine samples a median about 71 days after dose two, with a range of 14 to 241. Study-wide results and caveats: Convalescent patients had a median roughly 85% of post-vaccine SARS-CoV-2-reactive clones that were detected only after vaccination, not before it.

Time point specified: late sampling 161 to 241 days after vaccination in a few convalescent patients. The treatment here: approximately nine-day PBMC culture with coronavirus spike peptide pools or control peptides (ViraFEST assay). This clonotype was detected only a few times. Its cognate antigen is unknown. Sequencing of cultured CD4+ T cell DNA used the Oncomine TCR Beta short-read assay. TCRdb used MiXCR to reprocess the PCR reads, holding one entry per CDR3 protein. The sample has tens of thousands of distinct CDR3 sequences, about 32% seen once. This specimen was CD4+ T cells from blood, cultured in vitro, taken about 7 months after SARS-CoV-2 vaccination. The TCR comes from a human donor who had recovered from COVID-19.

CDR3 bases: TGTGCCAGCGGGGGACAGAACACAGATACGCAGTATTTT. Its protein is CASGGQNTDTQYF. The rearrangement links TRBV6-1 to TRBJ2-3; 7 nucleotides align to TRBD1. Germline CDR1 is MNHNS and CDR2 is SASEGT. Trimming cost V 8 bases and J 2 bases; bases outside gene matches: 4. The length of the CDR3 is 13 residues.